What follows are 12 T cell receptor beta chains derived from one specimen sequenced in a study of T cell changes during pregnancy in multiple sclerosis. Data came from immunoSEQ multiplex PCR; TCRdb stores just in-frame clones and leaves some out. The sample holds around 68,000 clones, about 89% seen once. The source was CD4+ T cells from peripheral blood mononuclear cells, collected before pregnancy. The receptor set was obtained from a female donor with multiple sclerosis, enrolled in a pregnancy study.

The chain couples TRBV11-3 to TRBJ2-1; 7 bases are a match to TRBD2. The CDR3 loop spans 14 amino acids. V shed 6 bases, J shed 4 bases, and the junction held 6 bases outside the gene matches. Germline CDR1 SGHNT, CDR2 YENEEA. The CDR3 loop reads CASRDSGLYNEQFF. The CDR3 region has the DNA TGTGCCAGCAGAGATAGCGGGCTATACAATGAGCAGTTCTTC.

The chain combines TRBV20-1 with TRBJ1-1, with D perhaps TRBD1 (6 bases). CDR3 length equals 11 residues. Germline loops: CDR1 DFQATT, CDR2 SNEGSKA (reference sequence). Between the trimmed V and J ends, which lost 3 bases and 8 bases, there was a span of 10 bases. CDR3 residues: CSARRGGEAFF. Written as DNA, the CDR3 is TGCAGTGCTAGGAGGGGGGGCGAAGCTTTCTTT.

This clone was detected once. The V and J genes are TRBV7-2 and TRBJ1-2; D is possibly TRBD1 (5 bases). Germline V gives CDR1 SGHTA, CDR2 FQGNSA. Trimming removed 4 bases at V and 5 bases at J, with 11 bases between. The CDR3 covers 13 residues. CDR3 in DNA: TGTGCCAGCAGCTGGGGCCTTTCTTATGGCTACACCTTC. Protein sequence: CASSWGLSYGYTF.

The rearrangement joins TRBV6-5 to TRBJ2-1, with a tentative D call TRBD2 (5 bases). Trimming took off 6 bases at V and 0 bases at J, with 9 bases between the two ends. The CDR3 is 14 residues long. Germline-derived CDR1 and CDR2 are MNHEY and SVGAGI. The CDR3 loop is CASRRRSSYNEQFF. The DNA of the CDR3 is TGTGCCAGCAGACGGAGGAGCTCCTACAATGAGCAGTTCTTC.

CDR3: CASSQESGGVGYTF. The CDR3 DNA reads as TGCGCCAGCAGCCAAGAGTCAGGGGGAGTTGGCTACACCTTC. The chain joins TRBV4-3 to TRBJ1-2, with TRBD1 matching 7 bases. V dropped 0 bases and J dropped 7; count of bases not matched to a gene: 5. This CDR3 region has 14 residues. Per the germline V gene, CDR1 is LGHNA and CDR2 is YSLEER.

The DNA of the CDR3 is TGCGCCAGCAGCTCGACCGGGACTACCTACAATGAGCAGTTCTTC. Amino acids: CASSSTGTTYNEQFF. The rearrangement joins TRBV5-1 to TRBJ2-1; 7 positions match TRBD2. J lost 2 bases, V lost 3 bases, and 5 bases had no gene match. The CDR3 totals 15 residues. Germline CDR1 and CDR2: SGHRS and YFSETQ.

The chain has TRBV10-3 and TRBJ2-1; 11 nucleotides match TRBD2. CDR3 size: 16 residues. The V gene's germline CDR1 is ENHRY and CDR2 SYGVKD. V trimming: 3 bases; J trimming: 7 bases; junction bases outside the gene matches: 8. In DNA, the CDR3 is TGTGCCATCAGTGAAGGGGCTAGCGGGAGGTTGAATGAGCAGTTCTTC. It yields the protein CAISEGASGRLNEQFF.

This clone has just a few counts. V is TRBV10-3 and J is TRBJ1-1; no reliable D call. V dropped 11 bases and J dropped 1 base, with 14 bases sitting between them. CDR1 is ENHRY, CDR2 SYGVKD, per germline. This CDR3 spans 13 amino acids. The CDR3 DNA is TGTGCCCTGCGAGAGCAGGAGAACACTGAAGCTTTCTTT. Translated, it gives CALREQENTEAFF.

Written as DNA, the CDR3 is TGTGCCATCAGTACTAGCGCCGGGGGGGAGCTGTTTTTT. This translates into CAISTSAGGELFF. The chain couples TRBV10-3 to TRBJ2-2; TRBD2 agrees at 7 bases. CDR3 length equals 13 residues. With 5 bases clipped from V and 8 bases from J, the junction kept 5 bases outside the gene matches. CDR1 and CDR2 (germline): ENHRY, SYGVKD.

The CDR3 loop is CASSLGGGEQYF. The CDR3 DNA sequence: TGTGCCAGCAGCTTAGGGGGCGGCGAGCAGTACTTC. The chain joins TRBV5-6 to TRBJ2-7; TRBD1 matches at 7 bases. The CDR3 totals 12 residues. Unmatched junction bases numbered 2, after V lost 2 bases and J lost 6 bases. Germline CDR1 and CDR2: SGHDT and YYEEEE.

The chain employs TRBV19 and TRBJ1-5, with 7 bases lining up with TRBD1. Losses at the gene ends were 6 bases for V and 3 bases for J; bases not matched to a gene: 5. CDR3 length: 14 residues. CDR1 is LNHDA, CDR2 SQIVND, per germline (reference sequence). CDR3 sequence reads: CASRRTGSNQPQHF. CDR3 DNA sequence: TGTGCCAGTAGACGGACAGGCTCCAATCAGCCCCAGCATTTT.

The chain links TRBV7-2 to TRBJ2-5; 9 positions agree with TRBD1. The germline gives CDR1 SGHTA, CDR2 FQGNSA. The CDR3 contains 16 residues. With V trimmed by 3 bases and J by 2 bases, 7 bases remained unmatched. This CDR3 reads CASSLGTGHQQETQYF. The CDR3 DNA sequence: TGTGCCAGCAGCTTGGGGACAGGGCACCAACAAGAGACCCAGTACTTC.